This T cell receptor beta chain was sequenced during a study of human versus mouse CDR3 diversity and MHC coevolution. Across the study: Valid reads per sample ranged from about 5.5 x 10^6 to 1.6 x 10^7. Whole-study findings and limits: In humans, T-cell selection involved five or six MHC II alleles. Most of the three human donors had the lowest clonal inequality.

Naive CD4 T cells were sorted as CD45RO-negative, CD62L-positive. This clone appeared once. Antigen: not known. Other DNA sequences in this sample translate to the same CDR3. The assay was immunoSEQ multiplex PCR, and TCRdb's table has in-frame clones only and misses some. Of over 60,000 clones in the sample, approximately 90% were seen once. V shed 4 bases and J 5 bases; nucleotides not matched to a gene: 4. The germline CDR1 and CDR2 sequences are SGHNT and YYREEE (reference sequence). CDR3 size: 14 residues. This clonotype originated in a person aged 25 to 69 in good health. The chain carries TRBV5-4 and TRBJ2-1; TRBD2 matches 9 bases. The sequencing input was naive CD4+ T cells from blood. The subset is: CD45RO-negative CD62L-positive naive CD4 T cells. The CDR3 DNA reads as TGTGCCAGCAGCCCCGGACTAGCGAACAATGAGCAGTTCTTC. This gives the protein CASSPGLANNEQFF.